The 10 T cell receptor beta chains listed next were all sequenced from one sample in a study of cytomegalovirus exposure and HLA in healthy donors. Primers for the PCR totalled 60 Vbeta and 13 Jbeta. This table comes from immunoSEQ multiplex PCR, and its TCRdb copy is limited to in-frame clones, with some not included. The sample lists about 150,000 clones; approximately 80% were seen once. What was sequenced was PBMCs. These receptors originate from a man aged 30-40 years in good health and CMV-seropositive.

This clone was observed a single time. The J gene is TRBJ2-7, the V gene TRBV5-4; no clear D gene. Germline V gene sequence: CDR1 SGHNT, CDR2 YYREEE (reference sequence). The V and J ends lost 3 bases and 2 bases respectively, with 12 bases between them. This CDR3 has 14 amino acids. CDR3 sequence (DNA): TGTGCCAGCAGCTCAATATCCAGTCCCTACGAGCAGTACTTC. It yields the protein CASSSISSPYEQYF.

This sequence joins TRBV27 and TRBJ2-7; TRBD1 is a possible D gene (6 bases). CDR3 size: 14 residues. From germline, CDR1 is MNHEY and CDR2 SMNVEV (reference sequence). V lost 4 bases to trimming and J lost 4 bases, with 14 bases between them. The CDR3 is CASSSTGTYYEQYF. CDR3 DNA: TGTGCCAGCAGTTCGACCGGGACATATTACGAGCAGTACTTC.

The gene calls are TRBV28 and TRBJ1-5, with D perhaps matching TRBD1 (6 bases). The length of the CDR3 is 15 residues. Deletions cut 5 bases from V and 3 bases from J, with 14 bases between. Germline CDR1 and CDR2: MDHEN and SYDVKM. The CDR3 DNA reads as TGTGCCAGCAGTCCCCCACAGGGAACCAATCAGCCCCAGCATTTT. It yields the protein CASSPPQGTNQPQHF.

The rearrangement uses TRBV19 and TRBJ2-1; TRBD1 agrees at 12 bases. The CDR3 totals 16 residues. The ends lost 5 bases at V and 2 bases at J; junction bases unmatched: 4. Germline CDR1 and CDR2: LNHDA and SQIVND (reference sequence). The CDR3 nucleotides read TGTGCCAGTAGTGTCGGGACAGGGGGCCCCTACAATGAGCAGTTCTTC. Protein product: CASSVGTGGPYNEQFF.

The J gene is TRBJ1-2, the V gene TRBV2; D perhaps matches TRBD1 (5 bases). The length of the CDR3 is 13 residues. V was trimmed by 6 bases and J by 3 bases, leaving 11 bases between them. The germline V gene encodes CDR1 SNHLY and CDR2 FYNNEI. CDR3 sequence (DNA): TGTGCCAGCAGCGATGACAGCTACTATGGCTACACCTTC. Protein sequence: CASSDDSYYGYTF.

The V and J genes are TRBV7-9 and TRBJ2-7, with a tentative D call TRBD1 (5 bases). V gave up 5 bases and J gave up 3 bases, with 17 bases separating them. CDR1 and CDR2 (germline): SEHNR, FQNEAQ (reference sequence). This CDR3 is 15 amino acids long. This CDR3 reads CASSEWGEARYEQYF. CDR3 bases: TGTGCCAGCAGCGAATGGGGCGAGGCTCGCTACGAGCAGTACTTC.

The V call is TRBV7-6, the J call TRBJ2-3, with 10 bases fitting TRBD2. V shed 5 bases, J shed 3 bases, and the junction held 11 bases outside the gene matches. CDR1 and CDR2 from the germline V gene are SGHVS and FNYEAQ. CDR3 length: 17 residues. Here the CDR3 DNA reads TGTGCCAGCAGCCCAGGATGGCTAGCGGGAGAGACAGATACGCAGTATTTT. Translated: CASSPGWLAGETDTQYF.

The chain carries TRBV11-2 and TRBJ1-1, with D unresolved. Germline lookup yields CDR1 SGHAT and CDR2 FQNNGV. V gave up 7 bases and J gave up 1 base, with 16 bases separating them. This CDR3 has 15 amino acids. DNA of the CDR3: TGTGCCAGCACCCTCTTCAGCGCAGCGAACACTGAAGCTTTCTTT. Its protein is CASTLFSAANTEAFF.

This clone appeared a single time. The chain employs TRBV7-9 and TRBJ1-4; tentatively, D is TRBD1 (6 bases). This CDR3 has 13 amino acids. The germline V gene has CDR1 SEHNR and CDR2 FQNEAQ (reference sequence). The V and J ends lost 5 bases and 6 bases respectively, with 10 bases between them. CDR3 coding DNA: TGTGCCAGCAGCACCGGGACATATGAAAAACTGTTTTTT. Its translation: CASSTGTYEKLFF.

V usage is TRBV5-4 and J usage is TRBJ2-6, with D tentatively TRBD1 (5 bases). From germline, CDR1 is SGHNT and CDR2 YYREEE (reference sequence). The germline V and J ends were trimmed by 3 bases and 1 base, with 8 bases remaining between them. This CDR3 spans 15 amino acids. The CDR3 reads CASSSQGSGANVLTF. Here the CDR3 DNA reads TGTGCCAGCAGCTCGCAGGGTTCTGGGGCCAACGTCCTGACTTTC.